These 15 T cell receptor beta chains were all obtained from the same sample, sequenced in a study of vaccination effects on CD4 cells after COVID-19. Their recognized antigens are unknown. TCRdb keeps only in-frame clones here, not all; method: immunoSEQ multiplex PCR. The table includes around 68,000 clones, 75% to 85% detected once. Antigen-specific CD4+ T cell clonotypes were called by their expansion after viral peptide-pool culture in ViraFEST. Having been cultured for 10 days, the cells underwent CD4+ T cell isolation. Testing of the vaccine recipients showed negative nucleocapsid antibodies and no prior SARS-CoV-2 infection. Sequenced material: CD4+ T cells from PBMCs cultured with SARS-CoV-2 spike peptides, taken before COVID-19 vaccination. The receptors here all came from a human donor who received a COVID-19 vaccine.

J is TRBJ2-5 and V is TRBV19; 8 bases are a match to TRBD1. Germline V gives CDR1 LNHDA, CDR2 SQIVND (reference sequence). The CDR3 length is 18 residues. Germline trimming cut 1 base from V and 1 base from J; bases unmatched to any gene: 11. The CDR3, as DNA: TGTGCCAGTAGTATAGGTAGGACAGGGTATACACCCCAAGAGACCCAGTACTTC. Translating it yields CASSIGRTGYTPQETQYF.

This clone was detected a few times. This chain joins TRBV18 and TRBJ2-2; no clear D gene. V lost 1 base to trimming and J lost 7 bases, with 10 bases between them. This CDR3 is built from 14 residues. Germline CDR1 is KGHSH and CDR2 is LQKENI. The CDR3 region is CASSPRTLDGELFF. The CDR3 bases are TGTGCCAGCTCACCACGGACCCTCGACGGGGAGCTGTTTTTT.

V gene TRBV7-3 combines with J gene TRBJ2-2; 9 bases are a match to TRBD1. The V and J ends lost 5 bases and 6 bases, in that order; junction bases with no gene match: 7. This CDR3 contains 15 residues. CDR1 SGHTA and CDR2 FQGTGA come from the germline V gene. CDR3 nucleotide sequence: TGTGCCAGCAGCCCAACAGGGGGCGGGCCCGGGGAGCTGTTTTTT. Translation: CASSPTGGGPGELFF.

V and J are TRBV14 and TRBJ2-1, with 10 bases identical to TRBD2. CDR3 length equals 15 residues. In germline, CDR1 is SGHDN, CDR2 FVKESK. The trim removed 4 bases at V and 3 bases at J, leaving 3 bases unmatched. As DNA, the CDR3 is TGTGCCAGCAGCCCACTAGCGGGGAGCTACAATGAGCAGTTCTTC. Translating it yields CASSPLAGSYNEQFF.

The genes are TRBV19 and TRBJ2-1; tentatively, D is TRBD1 (5 bases). This CDR3 contains 14 residues. The germline V gene has CDR1 LNHDA and CDR2 SQIVND (reference sequence). Trimming took off 3 bases at V and 7 bases at J, with 13 bases between the two ends. CDR3 bases: TGTGCCAGTAGTATCAATACAGGTTTAAATGAGCAGTTCTTC. This gives the protein CASSINTGLNEQFF.

CDR3 bases: TGTGCCATCAGTCCCCGGAGTGAAGAGACCCAGTACTTC. This gives the protein CAISPRSEETQYF. V usage is TRBV10-3 and J usage is TRBJ2-5, with unresolved D. CDR1 and CDR2 from the germline V gene are ENHRY and SYGVKD. The ends were cut back, 5 bases at V and 3 bases at J, with 10 bases in the middle. This CDR3 region has 13 residues.

This chain uses TRBV19 with TRBJ1-3; D is undetermined. The length of the CDR3 is 13 residues. V was cut by 3 bases and J by 7 bases, with 10 bases left in between. The germline CDR1 and CDR2 sequences are LNHDA and SQIVND (reference sequence). As DNA, the CDR3 is TGTGCCAGTAGTATTGTCTCGGGGAACACCATATATTTT. Translation gives CASSIVSGNTIYF. Full variable domain (rest looked up from reference TRBV19 and TRBJ1-3): DGGITQSPKYLFRKEGQNVTLSCEQNLNHDAMYWYRQDPGQGLRLIYYSQIVNDFQKGDIAEGYSVSREKKESFPLTVTSAQKNPTAFYLCASSIVSGNTIYFGEGSWLTVV.

Here the CDR3 DNA reads TGTGCCAGCAGCCGAGGGCGGGACACCGGGGAGCTGTTTTTT. It translates to CASSRGRDTGELFF. The rearrangement uses TRBV7-8 and TRBJ2-2; maybe TRBD2 (5 bases). The CDR3 extends over 14 amino acids. The germline V gene encodes CDR1 SGHVS and CDR2 FQNEAQ. The V and J ends lost 5 bases and 3 bases respectively, with 10 bases between them. Drawing the rest from reference TRBV7-8 and TRBJ2-2, the complete variable domain is GAGVSQSPRYKVAKRGQDVALRCDPISGHVSLFWYQQALGQGPEFLTYFQNEAQLDKSGLPSDRFFAERPEGSVSTLKIQRTQQEDSAVYLCASSRGRDTGELFFGEGSRLTVL.

This chain joins TRBV2 and TRBJ1-2, with TRBD1 matching over 7 bases. V shed 4 bases, J shed 6 bases, and the junction held 5 bases outside the gene matches. The CDR3 is made up of 13 amino acids. Germline V gene data show CDR1 as SNHLY and CDR2 as FYNNEI. CDR3 nucleotides: TGTGCCAGCAGTGGGGAGGGGGCTCATGGCTACACCTTC. It is translated as CASSGEGAHGYTF.

The rearrangement links TRBV9 to TRBJ2-2; 7 nucleotides match TRBD1. V lost 1 base, J lost 4 bases, and 7 bases stayed unmatched. CDR3 length: 16 amino acids. Germline-derived CDR1 and CDR2 are SGDLS and YYNGEE. The CDR3 DNA follows: TGTGCCAGCAGCGTAACCGGGACAGAACTCACCGGGGAGCTGTTTTTT. Translation: CASSVTGTELTGELFF.

The chain couples TRBV25-1 to TRBJ1-6, with D tentatively TRBD1 (6 bases). Germline-derived CDR1 and CDR2 are MGHDK and SYGVNS. CDR3 length equals 13 residues. Trimming shortened V by 9 bases and J by 10 bases, and 16 bases separated the two germline ends. The CDR3 nucleotides are TGTGCCAGTACCTACAGGGCCGGCTCACCCCTCCACTTT. Translation gives CASTYRAGSPLHF.

The chain links TRBV24-1 to TRBJ2-3; D remains ambiguous. Trimming took 7 bases from V and 0 from J, leaving 10 bases between them. The CDR3 spans 14 residues. Germline-derived CDR1 and CDR2 are KGHDR and SFDVKD. CDR3 protein: CATSTTISTDTQYF. In DNA, the CDR3 is TGTGCCACCAGCACTACGATCAGCACAGATACGCAGTATTTT.

V is TRBV5-1 and J is TRBJ2-5, with D maybe TRBD2 (6 bases). The germline CDR1 and CDR2 sequences are SGHRS and YFSETQ. V was trimmed by 1 base and J by 5 bases, leaving 15 bases between them. CDR3 length: 15 amino acids. CDR3: CASSLSPAGGETQYF. The DNA of the CDR3 is TGCGCCAGCAGCTTGTCGCCCGCCGGAGGGGAGACCCAGTACTTC. Based on the CDR3 plus reference TRBV5-1 and TRBJ2-5, the full variable domain is KAGVTQTPRYLIKTRGQQVTLSCSPISGHRSVSWYQQTPGQGLQFLFEYFSETQRNKGNFPGRFSGRQFSNSRSEMNVSTLELGDSALYLCASSLSPAGGETQYFGPGTRLLVL.

J is TRBJ2-3 and V is TRBV18; no clear D gene. CDR3 length: 15 amino acids. V gave up 6 bases and J gave up 4 bases, with 17 bases separating them. Germline V gene data show CDR1 as KGHSH and CDR2 as LQKENI. CDR3 protein: CASSGSKVAADTQYF. Written as DNA, the CDR3 is TGTGCCAGCTCCGGGTCAAAGGTGGCGGCAGATACGCAGTATTTT. The full variable domain, completed using reference TRBV18 and TRBJ2-3, is NAGVMQNPRHLVRRRGQEARLRCSPMKGHSHVYWYRQLPEEGLKFMVYLQKENIIDESGMPKERFSAEFPKEGPSILRIQQVVRGDSAAYFCASSGSKVAADTQYFGPGTRLTVL.

The genes are TRBV4-3 and TRBJ2-2, with D unclear. Germline CDR1 is LGHNA and CDR2 is YSLEER. V gave up 3 bases and J gave up 4 bases, with 9 bases separating them. This CDR3 region has 14 residues. Here the CDR3 reads CASSHSKFTGELFF. Written as DNA, the CDR3 is TGCGCCAGCAGCCACTCGAAGTTCACCGGGGAGCTGTTTTTT.